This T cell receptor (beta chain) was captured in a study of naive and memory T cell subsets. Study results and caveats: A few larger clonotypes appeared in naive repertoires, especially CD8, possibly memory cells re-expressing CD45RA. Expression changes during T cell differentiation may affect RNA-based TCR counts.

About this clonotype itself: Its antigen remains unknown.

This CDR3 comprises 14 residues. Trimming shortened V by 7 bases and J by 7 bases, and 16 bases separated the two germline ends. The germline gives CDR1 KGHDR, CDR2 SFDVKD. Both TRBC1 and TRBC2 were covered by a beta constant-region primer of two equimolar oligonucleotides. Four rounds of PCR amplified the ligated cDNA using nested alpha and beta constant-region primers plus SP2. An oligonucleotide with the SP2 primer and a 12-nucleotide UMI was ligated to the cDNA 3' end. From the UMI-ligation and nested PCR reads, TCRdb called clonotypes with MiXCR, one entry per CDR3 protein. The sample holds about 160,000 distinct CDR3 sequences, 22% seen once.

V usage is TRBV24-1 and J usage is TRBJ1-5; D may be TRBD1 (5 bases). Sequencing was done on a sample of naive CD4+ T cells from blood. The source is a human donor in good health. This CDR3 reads CATSGPGLSQPQHF. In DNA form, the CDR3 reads TGTGCCACCAGCGGGCCGGGACTCAGCCAGCCCCAGCATTTT.